This record looks at one T cell receptor beta chain sequence and its context. This record comes from a study of blood T cell repertoires in COVID-19. Study details: The analysed material was cDNA or gDNA that came from T cells, B-cell-depleted T cells, or PBMCs.

There are 18 residues in the CDR3. The junction had 12 bases not matched to a gene; V was cut back by 7 bases and J by 5 bases. Per germline, CDR1 SGHRS and CDR2 YFSETQ. Under the authors' procedure: It was from reference gene primer amplification that nucleated cell counts were estimated. The assay was immunoSEQ multiplex PCR, and TCRdb's table has in-frame clones only and misses some. For V, J and clone size, that table is used; D and trimming come from the DNA. The table has about 75,000 clones, 88% seen once. The TCR originated in a human donor in a cohort sampled during active COVID-19. The specimen sequenced was peripheral blood. The rearrangement joins TRBV5-1 to TRBJ2-2; TRBD2 agrees at 15 bases. CDR3 loop: CASATPGLAGGGTGELFF. CDR3 sequence (DNA): TGCGCCAGCGCTACCCCGGGACTAGCGGGAGGAGGGACCGGGGAGCTGTTTTTT. The full variable domain, its missing parts supplied by reference TRBV5-1 and TRBJ2-2, is KAGVTQTPRYLIKTRGQQVTLSCSPISGHRSVSWYQQTPGQGLQFLFEYFSETQRNKGNFPGRFSGRQFSNSRSEMNVSTLELGDSALYLCASATPGLAGGGTGELFFGEGSRLTVL.